One and the same sample provided the 7 T cell receptor beta chains below, sequenced in a study of human T cells and chemical hapten exposure. The time point was: pre-sensitization, week 0. Regarding treatment: therapeutic diphenylcyclopropenone sensitization with weekly scalp DPC. A single record per CDR3 protein comes from TCRdb applying MiXCR to the RACE reads. The profile shows some 360,000 distinct CDR3 sequences, about 5.1% of them singletons. Specimen: whole blood, collected in connection with sensitization to the hapten diphenylcyclopropenone (DPC). The source is a woman aged 45-65 years with alopecia areata. Some clones in this sample may be carry-over from other donors' samples.

This clonotype was detected only a few times. This chain uses TRBV5-1 with TRBJ2-3, with D unresolved. Trimming removed 1 base from V and 5 bases from J, with 8 bases in between. CDR3 length: 13 amino acids. From germline, CDR1 is SGHRS and CDR2 YFSETQ. CDR3 amino acids: CASSLTERDTQYF. The CDR3 DNA reads as TGCGCCAGCAGCTTGACTGAACGAGATACGCAGTATTTT.

CDR3 region: CAWSVGGDTEAFF. The CDR3 DNA sequence: TGTGCCTGGAGTGTGGGGGGGGACACTGAAGCTTTCTTT. The rearrangement uses TRBV30 and TRBJ1-1, with D possibly TRBD1 on 5 matching bases. This CDR3 contains 13 residues. V lost 0 bases to trimming and J lost 3 bases, with 8 bases between them. CDR1 is GTSNPN, CDR2 SVGIG, per germline (reference sequence).

The genes are TRBV18 and TRBJ2-1; possibly TRBD1 or TRBD2 for D (6 bases each). Per the germline V gene, CDR1 is KGHSH and CDR2 is LQKENI. Trimming shortened V by 3 bases and J by 10 bases, and 13 bases separated the two germline ends. The CDR3 length is 13 residues. As DNA, the CDR3 is TGTGCCAGCTCACCGGCCGGGGGACACGAGCAGTTCTTC. It translates to CASSPAGGHEQFF.

This clonotype has at least ten counts. The rearrangement joins TRBV9 to TRBJ2-3, with D unclear. This CDR3 is built from 14 residues. CDR1 SGDLS and CDR2 YYNGEE come from the germline V gene. Trimming took 3 bases from V and 4 from J, leaving 12 bases between them. CDR3: CASSGEGWADTQYF. DNA for the CDR3: TGTGCCAGCAGCGGGGAAGGGTGGGCAGATACGCAGTATTTT.

This chain connects TRBV7-6 to TRBJ1-4; D is undetermined. The V gene lost 4 bases and the J gene lost 8 bases, with 8 bases spanning the gap. Germline V gives CDR1 SGHVS, CDR2 FNYEAQ. The CDR3 contains 12 residues. This chain's CDR3 is CASSSLGEKLFF. The CDR3 DNA is TGTGCCAGCAGCTCCCTTGGGGAAAAACTGTTTTTT.

The rearrangement uses TRBV29-1 and TRBJ2-7, with 9 bases matching TRBD1. V was pared by 7 bases and J by 3 bases, with 7 bases of the junction left unmatched. Per the germline V gene, CDR1 is SQVTM and CDR2 is ANQGSEA. This CDR3 is built from 13 residues. CDR3 DNA: TGCAGCGCCCGGACAGGGGAAGGCTACGAGCAGTACTTC. Protein product: CSARTGEGYEQYF.

This clonotype occurred many times. The genes are TRBV29-1 and TRBJ2-7; the match to TRBD2 covers 13 bases. V lost 4 bases, J lost 0 bases, and 15 bases stayed unmatched. Germline CDR1 and CDR2: SQVTM and ANQGSEA. The CDR3 contains 19 residues. The chain's CDR3 is CSVGAVTSGGPEPSYEQYF. CDR3 DNA sequence: TGCAGCGTTGGGGCTGTGACTAGCGGGGGGCCAGAACCCTCCTACGAGCAGTACTTC.